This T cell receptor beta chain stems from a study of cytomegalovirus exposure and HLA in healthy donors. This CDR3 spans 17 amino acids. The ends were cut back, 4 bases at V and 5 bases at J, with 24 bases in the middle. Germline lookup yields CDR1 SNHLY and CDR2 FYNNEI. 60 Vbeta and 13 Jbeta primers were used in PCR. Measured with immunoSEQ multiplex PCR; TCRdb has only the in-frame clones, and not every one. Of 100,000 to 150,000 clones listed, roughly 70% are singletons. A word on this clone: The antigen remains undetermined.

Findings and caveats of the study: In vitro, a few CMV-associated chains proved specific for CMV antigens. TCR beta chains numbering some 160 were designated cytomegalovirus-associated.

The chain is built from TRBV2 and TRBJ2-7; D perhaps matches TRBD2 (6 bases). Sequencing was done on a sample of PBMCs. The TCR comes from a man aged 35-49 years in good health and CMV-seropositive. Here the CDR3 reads CASSGLWIADLRDEQYF. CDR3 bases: TGTGCCAGCAGTGGCCTTTGGATAGCGGACCTGAGGGACGAGCAGTACTTC.